This T cell receptor (beta chain) was captured in a study of response to subunit inactivated influenza vaccine. General study findings and limits: T cells newly recruited by each seasonal influenza vaccination are few, the authors suggested.

Notes on this clonotype: The antigen is not known.

J was trimmed by 0 bases and V by 3 bases; bases with no gene match: 4. The germline V gene encodes CDR1 SQVTM and CDR2 ANQGSEA. The CDR3 runs to 16 residues. One entry per CDR3 protein, called by TCRdb with MiXCR from the RT-PCR reads. Among roughly 700,000 distinct CDR3 sequences, approximately 14% were seen once, and the ten largest hold 5.5% to 7%. This chain connects TRBV29-1 to TRBJ2-2; 10 bases are shared with TRBD2. The receptor was derived from a man between 45 and 60 years old who received an inactivated influenza vaccine. Material: PBMCs from blood, obtained 14 to 15 days before vaccination. CDR3 loop: CSVDSGRGTNTGELFF. The CDR3 nucleotides read TGCAGCGTTGACAGCGGGAGGGGAACGAACACCGGGGAGCTGTTTTTT.